Below are 13 T cell receptor beta chains sequenced from a single sample in a study of blood T cells in healthy people across ages. PCR was performed a second time for about 6 to 11 cycles using a sample-barcoded 5' primer and a J-beta primer mix. TCRdb re-derived calls from the 5' RACE reads in MiXCR, one entry per CDR3 protein. The data hold some 1.7 million distinct CDR3 sequences, with roughly 27% observed a single time. The source material was blood. These receptor sequences come from a woman younger than 45 in good health.

This clonotype came up many times. This sequence joins TRBV2 and TRBJ2-7, with 7 bases matching TRBD2. V trimming: 5 bases; J trimming: 4 bases; junction bases outside the gene matches: 11. The CDR3 consists of 15 residues. The germline gives CDR1 SNHLY, CDR2 FYNNEI. The CDR3 is CASSQTAGVVYEQYF. Here the CDR3 DNA reads TGTGCCAGCAGTCAGACGGCGGGGGTCGTTTACGAGCAGTACTTC.

Note on this clonotype: A read error may account for a junction end that differs from germline. The chain carries TRBV5-1 and TRBJ1-2; the D is unclear. This CDR3 contains 13 residues. In germline, CDR1 is SGHRS, CDR2 YFSETQ. The CDR3 is CASSPSAGYDYTF. CDR3 nucleotides: TGCGCCAGCAGCCCATCAGCGGGCTATGACTACACCTTC.

In this sample, this clonotype turned up a few times. The chain combines TRBV7-6 with TRBJ2-5; either TRBD1 or TRBD2 may supply D (7 bases each). Germline V gene sequence: CDR1 SGHVS, CDR2 FNYEAQ. This CDR3 comprises 15 residues. The V gene lost 4 bases and the J gene lost 2 bases, with 14 bases spanning the gap. CDR3: CASSSGGGGQETQYF. The CDR3 DNA sequence: TGTGCCAGCAGCTCAGGGGGAGGGGGTCAAGAGACCCAGTACTTC.

This clonotype was counted between two and nine times. The chain employs TRBV28 and TRBJ1-2; D call uncertain. Trimming shortened V by 1 base and J by 2 bases, and 11 bases separated the two germline ends. The germline V gene has CDR1 MDHEN and CDR2 SYDVKM. The CDR3 loop spans 15 amino acids. DNA for the CDR3: TGTGCCAGCAGTTTATCAAGGGTTTGGAACTATGGCTACACCTTC. Protein product: CASSLSRVWNYGYTF.

This chain's CDR3 is CSARDAGTPSNEQFF. The CDR3 DNA follows: TGCAGTGCTAGAGATGCCGGGACTCCTAGCAATGAGCAGTTCTTC. V is TRBV20-1 and J is TRBJ2-1; tentative D call: TRBD2 (6 bases). Trimming removed 0 bases at V and 6 bases at J, with 15 bases between. This CDR3 is 15 amino acids long. Germline V lookup: CDR1 DFQATT, CDR2 SNEGSKA (reference sequence).

As for this clonotype: The junction does not match germline at one end; this may be a read error. CDR3 nucleotides: TGCAGTGTTAGATTGGAGAAGGACTACAATGAGCAGTTCTTC. It codes for CSVRLEKDYNEQFF. The genes are TRBV20-1 and TRBJ2-1; D uncertain. Germline lookup yields CDR1 DFQATT and CDR2 SNEGSKA (reference sequence). This CDR3 is 14 amino acids long.

This clonotype was observed many times. The chain uses TRBV29-1 and TRBJ2-7, with D possibly matching TRBD1 (6 bases). The CDR3 has 14 residues. CDR1 and CDR2 from the germline V gene are SQVTM and ANQGSEA. Trimming removed 6 bases from V and 2 bases from J, with 17 bases in between. The CDR3 protein is CSVATGIHPYEQYF. In nucleotides, the CDR3 is TGCAGCGTCGCAACAGGGATTCATCCCTACGAGCAGTACTTC.

Concerning this clonotype: Its ends do not fully match the called genes, so a read error is possible. The chain uses TRBV6-1 and TRBJ2-2; 10 bases are shared with TRBD1. Looked up from germline, CDR1 is MNHNS and CDR2 is SASEGT. The CDR3 consists of 16 residues. CDR3 protein: CASGEKGTGDTGELFF. CDR3 nucleotides: TGTGCCAGCGGTGAAAAGGGGACAGGGGACACCGGGGAGCTGTTTTTT.

The V and J genes are TRBV20-1 and TRBJ1-2; tentative D call: TRBD1 (5 bases). The CDR3 loop spans 15 amino acids. Germline assignment: CDR1 DFQATT and CDR2 SNEGSKA (reference sequence). Trimming left V 3 bases short and J 4 bases short, with 18 bases between. The CDR3, as DNA: TGCAGTGCTAGCGCCGGGGGGGACCGCCGCTATGGCTACACCTTC. Translation gives CSASAGGDRRYGYTF.

As for this clonotype: The junction and the germline gene differ at one end; a read error may be behind it. The CDR3, as DNA: TGCAGTGCTAGAGCACAGGACCACTATGACTACACCTTC. This codes for CSARAQDHYDYTF. The J gene is TRBJ1-2, the V gene TRBV20-1, with a tentative D call TRBD1 (5 bases). The CDR3 has 13 amino acids. Germline V lookup: CDR1 DFQATT, CDR2 SNEGSKA (reference sequence).

J is TRBJ1-4 and V is TRBV7-2; maybe TRBD1 (5 bases). Trimming shortened V by 0 bases and J by 8 bases, and 16 bases separated the two germline ends. Germline V gives CDR1 SGHTA, CDR2 FQGNSA. This CDR3 has 16 amino acids. In DNA form, the CDR3 reads TGTGCCAGCAGCTTAGCACAGGCGGGTTTTAGGGAAAAACTGTTTTTT. It codes for CASSLAQAGFREKLFF.

In its sample, this clonotype was seen many times. At one boundary the junction diverges from the germline segment, which might be a read error. The rearrangement links TRBV7-9 to TRBJ2-5; no reliable D call. This CDR3 spans 13 amino acids. Germline V CDR1 and CDR2: SEHNR, FQNEAQ (reference sequence). CDR3 residues: CASSLPSQETQYF. The CDR3 region has the DNA TGCGCCAGCAGCTTGCCTAGCCAAGAGACCCAGTACTTC.

The chain joins TRBV2 to TRBJ1-2, with a weak D call TRBD1 (6 bases). This CDR3 has 13 residues. Germline V lookup: CDR1 SNHLY, CDR2 FYNNEI. The V end was cut by 7 bases, the J end by 0 bases, with 9 bases between. The CDR3: CASITGTNYGYTF. CDR3 nucleotide sequence: TGTGCCAGCATCACAGGGACTAACTATGGCTACACCTTC.